This T cell receptor (beta chain) came from a study of blood T cell repertoires in COVID-19. Study summary: Both acute and convalescent COVID-19 samples were obtained from the United States, Italy and Spain. Sources were T cells, B-cell-depleted T cells, or PBMCs; the material itself was cDNA or gDNA.

The length of the CDR3 is 13 residues. Germline CDR1 is SEHNR and CDR2 is FQNEAQ (reference sequence). Trimming shortened V by 3 bases and J by 1 base, and 6 bases separated the two germline ends. Methods used by the authors: Estimation of nucleated cell counts relied on the amplification of reference gene primers. TCRdb keeps only in-frame clones here, not all; method: immunoSEQ multiplex PCR. The V and J calls and the clone size are those of that table, but D and trimming were determined from the DNA. The table shows about 170,000 clones, with almost 85% occurring only once. Worth noting for this clone: Since a far larger clone is one base different, this is likely a read error.

Sequencing was carried out using peripheral blood. The J gene is TRBJ1-1, the V gene TRBV7-9, with no clear D. The receptor's source is a woman of 80 years or more with acute or convalescent COVID-19. The CDR3 nucleotides are TGTGCCAGCAGCTTTGACAAGAACACTGAAGCTTTCTTT. This sequence encodes CASSFDKNTEAFF.